The rows below give T cell receptor beta chains drawn from one sample of a study of blood T cell repertoires in COVID-19. Repertoires were generated with immunoSEQ multiplex PCR, while TCRdb's copy carries only in-frame clones and drops some. The sample records 72,000 or so clones, approximately 85% being singletons. Sequenced sample: peripheral blood. The origin of the receptors is a woman of 80 years or more with active or convalescent COVID-19. Each CDR3 is given with its conserved first and last residue. D genes are given only for firm matches. Size is stated for part of the rows, as once, few or many counts, or as a class when the clone is expanded.

v_gene	j_gene	d_gene	abundance	CDR3nt	CDR3aa
TRBV19	TRBJ1-2	NA	once	TGTGCCAGTAGTGTCGACGGCGCTAGCTATGGCTACACCTTC	CASSVDGASYGYTF
TRBV9	TRBJ2-2	NA	NA	TGTGCCAGCAGCGTCGCTATCCTGGCCGGGGAGCTGTTTTTT	CASSVAILAGELFF
TRBV6-5	TRBJ1-5	NA	NA	TGTGCCAGCAGTCTGGACTACCCTCAGCCCCAGCATTTT	CASSLDYPQPQHF
TRBV14	TRBJ2-7	TRBD1	NA	TGTGCCAGCAGCCCGAGGGGGCGCAGTTCTATCTACGAGCAGTACTTC	CASSPRGRSSIYEQYF
TRBV23-1	TRBJ1-3	NA	NA	TGCGCCAGCAGTCAATCCTGGGGGCACATTGGAAACACCATATATTTT	CASSQSWGHIGNTIYF
TRBV29-1	TRBJ1-5	TRBD1	NA	TGCAGCGTTGGAGACAGGGGATCGAAGCCCCAGCATTTT	CSVGDRGSKPQHF
TRBV7-9	TRBJ2-5	TRBD1	NA	TGTGCCAGCAGTTCGGACAGGGAAGAGACCCAGTACTTC	CASSSDREETQYF
TRBV6-5	TRBJ2-1	TRBD2	NA	TGTGCCAGCAGTTGGACTAGCGGGGGCTACAATGAGCAGTTCTTC	CASSWTSGGYNEQFF
TRBV6-2/TRBV6-3	TRBJ2-3	NA	NA	TGTGCCAGCGGTTCAAACTGGCCCACTGGAGGCACGCAGTATTTT	CASGSNWPTGGTQYF
TRBV7-9	TRBJ2-5	TRBD2	NA	TGTGCCAGCATTTCCCGGCGGGGGTACCAAGAGACCCAGTACTTC	CASISRRGYQETQYF
TRBV7-3	TRBJ2-2	NA	NA	TGTGCCAGCAGCCCAGCCGGGGGGGAGCTGTTTTTT	CASSPAGGELFF
TRBV30	TRBJ2-5	TRBD2	once	TGTGCCTGGAGTGTACTTGCGGGGGTGGAGACCCAGTACTTC	CAWSVLAGVETQYF
TRBV10-3	TRBJ2-6	NA	NA	TGTGCCATCAGTGAGCCCTCCAGGTCTGGGGCCAACGTCCTGACTTTC	CAISEPSRSGANVLTF
TRBV4-2	TRBJ1-6	TRBD1	few	TGTGCCAGCAGCCAAGATTGGTCGGGGGACAGGGGGCGAGAAAACTATAATTCACCCCTCCACTTT	CASSQDWSGDRGRENYNSPLHF
TRBV6-6	TRBJ1-1	NA	NA	TGTGCCAGCAGCCTACCTCAGGGGACTGAAGCTTTCTTT	CASSLPQGTEAFF
TRBV3-1/TRBV3-2	TRBJ1-5	NA	NA	TGTGCCAGCAGCCTTGACCCTCCCGGGGGGGTTGGCAATCAGCCCCAGCATTTT	CASSLDPPGGVGNQPQHF